This T cell receptor beta chain was identified during a study of naive and memory T cell subsets. Study-level points and caveats: A clonotype means one alpha or beta sequence, not an alpha/beta pair. Gini index rose across naive, CM, EM and EMRA in CD4 and CD8.

This clonotype occurred a few times. Its antigen is still unknown. An equimolar mix of two oligonucleotides served as the beta constant-region primer for TRBC1 and TRBC2. The ligated cDNA underwent four PCR rounds using SP2 and nested alpha and beta constant-region primers. TCRdb re-analysed the UMI-ligation and nested PCR reads in MiXCR, keeping a single row per CDR3 protein. Of approximately 140,000 distinct CDR3 sequences listed, around 15% are singletons. CDR3 length: 13 amino acids. Between the trimmed V and J ends, which lost 6 bases and 3 bases, there was a span of 11 bases. From germline, CDR1 is MDHEN and CDR2 SYDVKM.

The V call is TRBV28, the J call TRBJ2-5; D is possibly TRBD1 (5 bases). This receptor was identified in a human donor in good health. Source material: naive CD4+ T cells from blood. CDR3 amino acids: CASSLAGKETQYF. The DNA of the CDR3 is TGTGCCAGCAGCCTCGCAGGGAAAGAGACCCAGTACTTC.